The 19 T cell receptor beta chains in this list originate from one sample, sequenced in a study of shared clonotypes between healthy human individuals. Some clones are missing from TCRdb's copy, which holds only in-frame ones; the method was immunoSEQ multiplex PCR. The table records over a million clones, about 80% of them present only once. Sequenced input: memory CD4+ T cells from PBMCs. The sample's subset: CD45RA-negative fraction. These receptors all come from a man between 18 and 35 years old in good health. Some clones in this sample may be carry-over from other donors' samples.

This clone was seen repeatedly, ten times or more. This chain joins TRBV5-4 and TRBJ1-4; the D gene is possibly TRBD1 (5 bases). The CDR3 length is 15 residues. Deletions cut 4 bases from V and 6 bases from J, with 16 bases between. Germline V gene lookup returns CDR1 SGHNT and CDR2 YYREEE (reference sequence). The CDR3 sequence: CASSTNIQGHEKLFF. CDR3 DNA: TGTGCCAGCAGCACGAACATCCAGGGTCATGAAAAACTGTTTTTT.

This chain links TRBV12-5 with TRBJ1-3; D not certain. V lost 7 bases to trimming and J lost 0 bases, with 10 bases between them. Looked up from germline, CDR1 is LGHNT and CDR2 is FRNRAP. There are 14 residues in the CDR3. For the CDR3, the DNA is TGTGCTAGTGCCCCGGACGACTCTGGAAACACCATATATTTT. It is translated as CASAPDDSGNTIYF.

V usage is TRBV28 and J usage is TRBJ1-5, with D possibly being TRBD1 (5 bases). CDR1 and CDR2 (germline): MDHEN, SYDVKM. The CDR3 runs 15 residues. V lost 4 bases and J 7 bases, leaving 17 bases between the germline ends. In nucleotides, the CDR3 is TGTGCCAGCAGTTCCCGGGGGTTGTGGGGGCAGCCCCAGCATTTT. Its protein product is CASSSRGLWGQPQHF. The whole variable domain, filled in from reference TRBV28 and TRBJ1-5, reads DVKVTQSSRYLVKRTGEKVFLECVQDMDHENMFWYRQDPGLGLRLIYFSYDVKMKEKGDIPEGYSVSREKKERFSLILESASTNQTSMYLCASSSRGLWGQPQHFGDGTRLSIL.

The V and J genes are TRBV7-3 and TRBJ1-1, with D hard to call. Deletions cut 4 bases from V and 4 bases from J, with 13 bases between. CDR1 is SGHTA and CDR2 is FQGTGA in the germline V gene. CDR3 size: 14 residues. CDR3 in amino acids: CASSSGSAGTEAFF. The CDR3 bases are TGTGCCAGCAGCTCGGGGTCCGCCGGCACTGAAGCTTTCTTT.

V gene TRBV5-4 combines with J gene TRBJ2-7; no definite D call. With 4 bases removed from V and 5 bases from J, the gap between germline ends came to 16 bases. The CDR3 spans 14 residues. Germline CDR1 and CDR2: SGHNT and YYREEE (reference sequence). CDR3 DNA sequence: TGTGCCAGCAGCCGACCGGACGGTTACGACGAGCAGTACTTC. Amino acid sequence: CASSRPDGYDEQYF.

This clone was recorded once. The rearrangement joins TRBV28 to TRBJ2-7; D ambiguous. The CDR3 is 13 amino acids. Trimming stripped 6 bases from V and 3 bases from J, with 12 bases between. CDR1 MDHEN and CDR2 SYDVKM come from the germline V gene. This CDR3 is CASRSPEHYEQYF. Written as DNA, the CDR3 is TGTGCCAGCAGGTCACCAGAGCACTACGAGCAGTACTTC.

CDR3 in amino acids: CASTARTDPYEQYF. CDR3 bases: TGTGCCAGCACCGCTCGGACAGACCCCTACGAGCAGTACTTC. This chain uses TRBV28 with TRBJ2-7; weak D call: TRBD1 (6 bases). V was shortened by 7 bases and J by 2 bases, with 15 bases between the two germline ends. The CDR3 is 14 residues long. CDR1 and CDR2 from the germline V gene are MDHEN and SYDVKM. Combining the CDR3 with reference TRBV28 and TRBJ2-7 gives the whole variable domain DVKVTQSSRYLVKRTGEKVFLECVQDMDHENMFWYRQDPGLGLRLIYFSYDVKMKEKGDIPEGYSVSREKKERFSLILESASTNQTSMYLCASTARTDPYEQYFGPGTRLTVT.

The V gene is TRBV5-1, the J gene TRBJ2-7; D tentatively fits TRBD1 or TRBD2 (5 bases each). The germline V gene has CDR1 SGHRS and CDR2 YFSETQ. The CDR3 is 14 residues long. V shed 0 bases and J shed 7 bases, with 14 bases lying between them. CDR3 region: CASSLAGPNGEQYF. The CDR3 DNA follows: TGCGCCAGCAGCTTGGCGGGACCGAATGGTGAGCAGTACTTC.

Worth noting for this clone: One end of the junction varies from germline; a read error may be responsible. The chain employs TRBV19 and TRBJ2-5; 11 bases fit TRBD2. The CDR3 consists of 14 residues. CDR1 is LNHDA and CDR2 is SQIVND in the germline V gene (reference sequence). CDR3 sequence: CASSIGLGLAGEHF. DNA of the CDR3: TGTGCCAGTAGTATAGGACTCGGACTAGCGGGTGAACACTTC.

J is TRBJ2-5 and V is TRBV5-1; maybe TRBD1 (6 bases). CDR1 is SGHRS and CDR2 is YFSETQ in the germline V gene. CDR3 length: 14 residues. V lost 4 bases and J lost 3, with 13 bases in between. Here the CDR3 DNA reads TGCGCCAGCAGCGCCGCTGGGGGCGAAGAGACCCAGTACTTC. The encoded protein is CASSAAGGEETQYF.

V gene TRBV11-2 combines with J gene TRBJ2-1, with TRBD2 matching over 9 bases. Germline assignment: CDR1 SGHAT and CDR2 FQNNGV. This CDR3 is 15 amino acids long. J was trimmed by 4 bases and V by 5 bases; bases with no gene match: 6. The CDR3 nucleotides read TGTGCCAGCAGCCTCGCGGGAGGGGGATACAATGAGCAGTTCTTC. It encodes CASSLAGGGYNEQFF.

This rearrangement joins TRBV19 to TRBJ1-1; possibly TRBD1 for D (5 bases). CDR3 size: 16 residues. Trimming left V 5 bases short and J 1 base short, with 17 bases between. Germline V gene sequence: CDR1 LNHDA, CDR2 SQIVND (reference sequence). In DNA, the CDR3 is TGTGCCAGTAGTCCATCGAGAGGGGTGTGGAACACTGAAGCTTTCTTT. Amino acid sequence: CASSPSRGVWNTEAFF.

The genes are TRBV19 and TRBJ2-5; 7 bases agree with TRBD2. The CDR3 has 15 residues. V was clipped by 5 bases and J by 1 base; unmatched bases: 7. Germline CDR1 is LNHDA and CDR2 is SQIVND (reference sequence). CDR3 DNA: TGTGCCAGTAGTTTAAGCGGGACCTTCCAAGAGACCCAGTACTTC. It is translated as CASSLSGTFQETQYF.

V and J are TRBV19 and TRBJ1-5; D not resolved. Germline V gives CDR1 LNHDA, CDR2 SQIVND (reference sequence). V was cut by 5 bases and J by 9 bases, with 11 bases left in between. The CDR3 is made up of 12 amino acids. For the CDR3, the DNA is TGTGCCAGTAGTCCCACTAAGGGGCCCCAGCATTTT. It is translated as CASSPTKGPQHF.

This clone appeared a single time. At the DNA level, this CDR3 is encoded by other sequences in the same sample as well. This CDR3 reads CASSLGSGSYNEQFF. CDR3 nucleotide sequence: TGTGCCAGCAGCTTAGGTAGCGGGTCCTACAATGAGCAGTTCTTC. The chain links TRBV7-2 to TRBJ2-1; 7 bases are a match to TRBD2. After removal of 1 base from V and 1 base from J, the junction contained 1 base not matched to a gene. The CDR3 runs 15 residues. CDR1 SGHTA and CDR2 FQGNSA come from the germline V gene.

The chain carries TRBV9 and TRBJ2-3; TRBD2 matches 7 bases. Trimming cost V 6 bases and J 0 bases; bases outside gene matches: 7. The CDR3 is 15 amino acids. The germline gives CDR1 SGDLS, CDR2 YYNGEE. CDR3 amino acids: CASTAAGASTDTQYF. Written as DNA, the CDR3 is TGTGCCAGCACGGCGGCGGGAGCTAGCACAGATACGCAGTATTTT.

The chain combines TRBV29-1 with TRBJ1-2, with D unclear. The CDR3 length is 13 residues. Per the germline V gene, CDR1 is SQVTM and CDR2 is ANQGSEA. The V end lost 0 bases, the J end lost 8 bases, and 13 bases lay between the germline ends. This CDR3 reads CSVEDLGGRGYTF. The CDR3 DNA is TGCAGCGTTGAAGACCTGGGAGGGAGAGGCTACACCTTC.

The chain links TRBV7-2 to TRBJ2-5, with D possibly TRBD2 on 6 matching bases. V lost 4 bases and J 7 bases, leaving 16 bases between the germline ends. Germline CDR1 reads SGHTA; CDR2 reads FQGNSA. This CDR3 comprises 14 residues. CDR3 region: CASSSGLVGGTQYF. CDR3 in DNA: TGTGCCAGCAGCTCAGGACTTGTCGGGGGGACCCAGTACTTC.

This clone has just one count. This chain uses TRBV25-1 with TRBJ2-1; 10 bases align to TRBD2. This CDR3 region has 17 residues. V dropped 5 bases and J dropped 0; count of bases not matched to a gene: 7. Germline V gene sequence: CDR1 MGHDK, CDR2 SYGVNS. CDR3 sequence (DNA): TGTGCCAGCAGTCGCCTAGCGGGAGCGAGCTCCTACAATGAGCAGTTCTTC. Translated, it gives CASSRLAGASSYNEQFF.